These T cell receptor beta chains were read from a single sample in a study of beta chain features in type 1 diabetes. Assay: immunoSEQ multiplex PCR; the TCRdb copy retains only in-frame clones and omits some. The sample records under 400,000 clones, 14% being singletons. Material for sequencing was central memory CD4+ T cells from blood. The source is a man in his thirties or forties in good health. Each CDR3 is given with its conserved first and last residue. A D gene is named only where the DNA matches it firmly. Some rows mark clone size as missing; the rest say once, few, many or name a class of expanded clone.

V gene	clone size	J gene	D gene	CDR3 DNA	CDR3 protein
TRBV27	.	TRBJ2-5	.	TGTGCCAGCAGTTCTGGGCGGACAGGGAGGGGAGAGACCCAGTACTTC	CASSSGRTGRGETQYF
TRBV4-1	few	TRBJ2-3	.	TGCGCCAGCAGCCTTGAAGGAGGGGGGGGACCAGATACGCAGTATTTT	CASSLEGGGGPDTQYF
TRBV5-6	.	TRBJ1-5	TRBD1	TGTGCCAGCAGCTTGGCAGGGGGCATTGGCAATCAGCCCCAGCATTTT	CASSLAGGIGNQPQHF
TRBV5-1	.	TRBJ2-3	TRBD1	TGCGCCAGCAGTCACGGGGACAGGGATATGAATACGCAGTATTTT	CASSHGDRDMNTQYF
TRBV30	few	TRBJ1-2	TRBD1	TGTGCCTGGGGGGACAGGGCCAACTATGGCTACACCTTC	CAWGDRANYGYTF
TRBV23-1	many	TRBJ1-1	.	TGCGCCAGCAGTCGAGTCACGGCCCCGTGCCATAGAGACACTGAAGCTTTCTTT	CASSRVTAPCHRDTEAFF
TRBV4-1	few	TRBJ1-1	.	TGCGCCAGCAGCCAAACCGGGACAAGGGTCACTGAAGCTTTCTTT	CASSQTGTRVTEAFF
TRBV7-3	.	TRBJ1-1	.	TGTGCCAGCGGTCAGGGGCAGAACACTGAAGCTTTCTTT	CASGQGQNTEAFF
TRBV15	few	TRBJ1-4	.	TGTGCCACCAGCAGAGTGACCAGAAATAATGAAAAACTGTTTTTT	CATSRVTRNNEKLFF
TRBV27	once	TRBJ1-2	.	TGTGCCAGCAGCGCTAGGGGGGCCTATGGCTACACCTTC	CASSARGAYGYTF
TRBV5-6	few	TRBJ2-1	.	TGTGCCAGCAGCTTGTTTTGGACTCCCGAGCAGTTCTTC	CASSLFWTPEQFF
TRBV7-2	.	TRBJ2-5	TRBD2	TGTGCCAGCAGCTCGGCCGGGGGGTTGGTGGAGACCCAGTACTTC	CASSSAGGLVETQYF
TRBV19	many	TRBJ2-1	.	TGTGCCAGTAGTACCCGCGGACGGAGGGCCAGAAGCAATGAGCAGTTCTTC	CASSTRGRRARSNEQFF
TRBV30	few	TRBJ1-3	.	TGTGCCTGGAGTCCCCTTACCACTGGAAACACCATATATTTT	CAWSPLTTGNTIYF
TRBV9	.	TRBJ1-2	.	TGTGCCAGCAGCGTAGAAGGGGGGCTCGACTATGGCTACACCTTC	CASSVEGGLDYGYTF
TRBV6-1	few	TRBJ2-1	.	TGTGCCAGCAGTGAAAGGTCAAGGGAGCAGTTCTTC	CASSERSREQFF
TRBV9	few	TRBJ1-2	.	TGTGCCAGCAGCCAAGGATCGTGGTATGGCTACACCTTC	CASSQGSWYGYTF
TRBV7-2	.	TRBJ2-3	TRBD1	TGTGCCAGCACCATGGACAGGGGGTGGGCAGATACGCAGTATTTT	CASTMDRGWADTQYF
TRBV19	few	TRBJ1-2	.	TGTGCCAGGAATTACTATGGCTACACCTTC	CARNYYGYTF
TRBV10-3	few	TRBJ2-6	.	TGTGCCATCAGTGAGTCTCGGGGCTCTGGGGCCAACGTCCTGACTTTC	CAISESRGSGANVLTF
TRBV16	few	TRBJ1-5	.	TGTGCCAGCAGCCCCTCGGCAGGGCGCAATCAGCCCCAGCATTTT	CASSPSAGRNQPQHF
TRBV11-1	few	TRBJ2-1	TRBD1	TGTGCCAGCAGCGATCCGGGACAGTCGAATGAGCAGTTCTTC	CASSDPGQSNEQFF
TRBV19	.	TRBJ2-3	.	TGTGCCAGTAGTTCACCACGGGACTCCGCCAAGAGCACAGATACGCAGTATTTT	CASSSPRDSAKSTDTQYF
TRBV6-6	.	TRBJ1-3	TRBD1	TGTGCCAGCAGGGAACAGGGGGCGCGTGGAAACACCATATATTTT	CASREQGARGNTIYF
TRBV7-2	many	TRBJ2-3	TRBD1	TGTGCCAGCAGCTCGACAGGGCCGGGCACAGATACGCAGTATTTT	CASSSTGPGTDTQYF
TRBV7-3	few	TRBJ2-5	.	TGTGCCAGCAGCTTACCAGGGGACGGTCGTGAGACCCAGTACTTC	CASSLPGDGRETQYF
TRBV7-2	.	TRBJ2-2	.	TGTGCCAGCAGCTTAGTAAAGGGAACCGGGGAGCTGTTTTTT	CASSLVKGTGELFF
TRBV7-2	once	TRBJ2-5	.	TGTGCCAGCGAGAAGCCGAAAGAGACCCAGTACTTC	CASEKPKETQYF
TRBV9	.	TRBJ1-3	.	TGTGCCAGCAGCGTAGCCTCAGGGAACTCTGGAAACACCATATATTTT	CASSVASGNSGNTIYF
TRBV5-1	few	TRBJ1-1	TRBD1	TGCGCCAGCAGAAGGGACAGTGGCACTGAAGCTTTCTTT	CASRRDSGTEAFF